This T cell receptor (beta chain) stems from a study of shared clonotypes between healthy human individuals. Study overall: The study drew on a couple of women and a few men aged 18 to 49 as donors.

Overall study results and limits: Blood was the only sampled material, and tissue repertoires likely differ.

There are many counts of this clone. The antigen remains undetermined. The data were produced by immunoSEQ multiplex PCR, yet TCRdb's version contains in-frame clones alone and is incomplete. This sample has about 520,000 clones, with 81% found just once. Looked up from germline, CDR1 is SGHVS and CDR2 is FNYEAQ. V was pared by 0 bases and J by 2 bases, with 11 bases between. The CDR3 spans 16 residues. The TCR originated in a woman aged 40 to 55 in good health. Some clones in this sample may be carry-over from other donors' samples. The sequenced sample was PBMCs. The chain employs TRBV7-6 and TRBJ1-5, with unresolved D. The CDR3 loop reads CASSLAPGWGNQPQHF. For the CDR3, the DNA is TGTGCCAGCAGCTTAGCCCCGGGTTGGGGCAATCAGCCCCAGCATTTT.